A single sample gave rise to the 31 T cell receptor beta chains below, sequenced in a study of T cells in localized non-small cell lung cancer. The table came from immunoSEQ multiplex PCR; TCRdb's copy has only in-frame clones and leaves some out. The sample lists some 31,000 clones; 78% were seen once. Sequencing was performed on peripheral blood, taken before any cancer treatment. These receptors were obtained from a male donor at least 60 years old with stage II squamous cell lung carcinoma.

CDR3 sequence: CASSLKGRPYEQYF. The CDR3 region has the DNA TGTGCCAGCAGCTTGAAGGGGAGACCCTACGAGCAGTACTTC. The chain is built from TRBV7-9 and TRBJ2-7; D tentatively reads TRBD1 or TRBD2 (5 bases each). Germline CDR1 reads SEHNR; CDR2 reads FQNEAQ (reference sequence). The CDR3 loop spans 14 amino acids. V was pared by 3 bases and J by 2 bases, with 11 bases between.

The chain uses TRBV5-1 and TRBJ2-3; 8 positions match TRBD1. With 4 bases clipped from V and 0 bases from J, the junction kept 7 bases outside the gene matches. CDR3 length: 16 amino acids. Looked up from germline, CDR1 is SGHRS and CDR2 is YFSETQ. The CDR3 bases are TGCGCCAGCAGCCCATCGACAGGGGTCAGCACAGATACGCAGTATTTT. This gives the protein CASSPSTGVSTDTQYF.

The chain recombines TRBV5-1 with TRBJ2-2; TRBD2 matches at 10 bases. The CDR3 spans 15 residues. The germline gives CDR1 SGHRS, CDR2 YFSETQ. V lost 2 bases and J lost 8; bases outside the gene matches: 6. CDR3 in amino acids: CASSFKSGRAGELFF. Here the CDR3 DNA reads TGCGCCAGCAGCTTCAAGAGCGGGAGGGCAGGGGAGCTGTTTTTT. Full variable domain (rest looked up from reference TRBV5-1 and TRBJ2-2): KAGVTQTPRYLIKTRGQQVTLSCSPISGHRSVSWYQQTPGQGLQFLFEYFSETQRNKGNFPGRFSGRQFSNSRSEMNVSTLELGDSALYLCASSFKSGRAGELFFGEGSRLTVL.

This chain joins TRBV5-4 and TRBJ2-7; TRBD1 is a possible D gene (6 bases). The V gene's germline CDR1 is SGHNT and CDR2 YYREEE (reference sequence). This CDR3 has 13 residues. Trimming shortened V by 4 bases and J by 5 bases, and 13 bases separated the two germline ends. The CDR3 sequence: CASSRDPGDEQYF. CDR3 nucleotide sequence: TGTGCCAGCAGCCGGGACCCAGGGGACGAGCAGTACTTC.

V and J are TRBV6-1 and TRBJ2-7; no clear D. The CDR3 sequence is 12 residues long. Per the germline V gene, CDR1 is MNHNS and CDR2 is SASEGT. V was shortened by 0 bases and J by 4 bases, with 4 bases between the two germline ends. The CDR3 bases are TGTGCCAGCAGTGAAGCGCGGTACGAGCAGTACTTC. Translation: CASSEARYEQYF.

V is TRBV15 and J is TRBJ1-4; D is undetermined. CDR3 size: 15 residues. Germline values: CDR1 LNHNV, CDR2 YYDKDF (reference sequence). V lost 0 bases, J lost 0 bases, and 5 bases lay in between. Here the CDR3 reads CATSRDAATNEKLFF. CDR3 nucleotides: TGTGCCACCAGCAGAGATGCTGCAACTAATGAAAAACTGTTTTTT.

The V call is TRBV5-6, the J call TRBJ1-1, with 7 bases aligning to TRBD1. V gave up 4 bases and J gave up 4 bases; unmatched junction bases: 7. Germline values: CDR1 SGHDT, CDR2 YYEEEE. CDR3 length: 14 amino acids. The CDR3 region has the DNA TGTGCCAGCAGCCCAACAGGGGTCCGCACTGAAGCTTTCTTT. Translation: CASSPTGVRTEAFF. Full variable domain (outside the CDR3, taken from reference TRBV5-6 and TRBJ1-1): DAGVTQSPTHLIKTRGQQVTLRCSPKSGHDTVSWYQQALGQGPQFIFQYYEEEERQRGNFPDRFSGHQFPNYSSELNVNALLLGDSALYLCASSPTGVRTEAFFGQGTRLTVV.

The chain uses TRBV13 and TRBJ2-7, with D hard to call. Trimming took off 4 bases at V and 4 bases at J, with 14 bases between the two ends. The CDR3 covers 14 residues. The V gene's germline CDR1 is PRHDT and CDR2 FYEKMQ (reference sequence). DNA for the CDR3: TGTGCCAGCAGCTCCTTTGACCAACCGTACGAGCAGTACTTC. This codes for CASSSFDQPYEQYF.

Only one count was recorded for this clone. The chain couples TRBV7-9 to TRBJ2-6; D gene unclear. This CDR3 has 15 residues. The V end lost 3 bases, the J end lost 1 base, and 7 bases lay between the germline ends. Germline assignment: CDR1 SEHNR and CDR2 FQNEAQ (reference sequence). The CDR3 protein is CASSFVGSGANVLTF. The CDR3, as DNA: TGTGCCAGCAGCTTCGTTGGGTCTGGGGCCAACGTCCTGACTTTC.

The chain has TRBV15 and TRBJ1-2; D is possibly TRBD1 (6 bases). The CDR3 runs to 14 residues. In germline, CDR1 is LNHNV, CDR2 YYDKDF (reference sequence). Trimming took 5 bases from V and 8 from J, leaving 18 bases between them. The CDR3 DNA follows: TGTGCCACCAGCCCCTATGGGGGGCCCTACGGCTACACCTTC. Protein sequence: CATSPYGGPYGYTF.

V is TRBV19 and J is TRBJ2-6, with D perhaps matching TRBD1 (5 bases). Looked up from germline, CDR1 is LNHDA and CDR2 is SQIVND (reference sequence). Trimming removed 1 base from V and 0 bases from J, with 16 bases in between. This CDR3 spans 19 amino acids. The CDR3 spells CASSIGGLTVLSGANVLTF. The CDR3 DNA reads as TGTGCCAGTAGTATAGGGGGCCTGACAGTCCTCTCTGGGGCCAACGTCCTGACTTTC.

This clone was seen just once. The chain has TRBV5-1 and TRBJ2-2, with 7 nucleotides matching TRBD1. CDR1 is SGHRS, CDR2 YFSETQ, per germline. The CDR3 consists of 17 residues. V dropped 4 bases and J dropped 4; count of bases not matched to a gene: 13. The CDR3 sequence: CASSNYLTGASTGELFF. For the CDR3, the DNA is TGCGCCAGCAGCAATTACCTCACAGGGGCCAGCACCGGGGAGCTGTTTTTT.

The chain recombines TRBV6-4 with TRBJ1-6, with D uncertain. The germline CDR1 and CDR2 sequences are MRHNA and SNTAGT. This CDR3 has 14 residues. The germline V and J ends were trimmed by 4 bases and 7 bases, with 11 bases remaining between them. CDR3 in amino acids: CASSVTSENSPLHF. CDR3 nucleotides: TGTGCCAGCAGTGTGACTTCCGAGAATTCACCCCTCCACTTT.

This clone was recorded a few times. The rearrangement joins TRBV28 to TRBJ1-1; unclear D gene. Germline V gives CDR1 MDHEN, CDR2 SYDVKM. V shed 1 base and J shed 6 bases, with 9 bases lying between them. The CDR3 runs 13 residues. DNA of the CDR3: TGTGCCAGCAGTTTATTAGCAGCCCCTGAAGCTTTCTTT. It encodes CASSLLAAPEAFF. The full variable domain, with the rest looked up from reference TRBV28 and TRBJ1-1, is DVKVTQSSRYLVKRTGEKVFLECVQDMDHENMFWYRQDPGLGLRLIYFSYDVKMKEKGDIPEGYSVSREKKERFSLILESASTNQTSMYLCASSLLAAPEAFFGQGTRLTVV.

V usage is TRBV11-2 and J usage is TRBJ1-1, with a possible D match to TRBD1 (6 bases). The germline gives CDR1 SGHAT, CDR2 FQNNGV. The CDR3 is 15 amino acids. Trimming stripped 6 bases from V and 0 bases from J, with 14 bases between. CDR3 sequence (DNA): TGTGCCAGCAGTGGGAGGGGGGGCATGAACACTGAAGCTTTCTTT. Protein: CASSGRGGMNTEAFF.

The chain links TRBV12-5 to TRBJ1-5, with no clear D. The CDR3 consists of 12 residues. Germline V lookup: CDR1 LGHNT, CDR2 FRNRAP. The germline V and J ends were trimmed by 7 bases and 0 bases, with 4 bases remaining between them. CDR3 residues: CASESSNQPQHF. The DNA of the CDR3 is TGTGCTAGTGAGAGTAGCAATCAGCCCCAGCATTTT.

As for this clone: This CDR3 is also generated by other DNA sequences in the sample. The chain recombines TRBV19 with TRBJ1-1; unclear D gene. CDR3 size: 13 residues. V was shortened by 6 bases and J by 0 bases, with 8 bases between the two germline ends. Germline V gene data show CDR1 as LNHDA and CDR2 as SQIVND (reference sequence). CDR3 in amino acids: CASSSQMNTEAFF. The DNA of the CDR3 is TGTGCCAGTAGCTCCCAGATGAACACTGAAGCTTTCTTT. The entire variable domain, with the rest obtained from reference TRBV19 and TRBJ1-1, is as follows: DGGITQSPKYLFRKEGQNVTLSCEQNLNHDAMYWYRQDPGQGLRLIYYSQIVNDFQKGDIAEGYSVSREKKESFPLTVTSAQKNPTAFYLCASSSQMNTEAFFGQGTRLTVV.

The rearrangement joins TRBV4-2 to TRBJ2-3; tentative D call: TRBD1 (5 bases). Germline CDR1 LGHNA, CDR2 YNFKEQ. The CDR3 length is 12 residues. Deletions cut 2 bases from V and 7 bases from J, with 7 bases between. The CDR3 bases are TGTGCCAGCAGCCAACAGGGTTATACGCAGTATTTT. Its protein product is CASSQQGYTQYF.

The CDR3: CASSMDQGPTAQHF. The CDR3 coding sequence is TGTGCCAGTAGTATGGATCAGGGACCTACGGCCCAGCATTTT. The chain uses TRBV19 and TRBJ1-5; D may be TRBD1 (5 bases). There are 14 residues in the CDR3. Trimming pared 3 bases from V and 11 bases from J, leaving 17 bases between. CDR1 and CDR2 from the germline V gene are LNHDA and SQIVND (reference sequence).

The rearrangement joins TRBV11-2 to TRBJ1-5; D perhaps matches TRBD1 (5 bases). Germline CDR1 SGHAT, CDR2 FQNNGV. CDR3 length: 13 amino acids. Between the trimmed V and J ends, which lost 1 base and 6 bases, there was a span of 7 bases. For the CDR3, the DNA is TGTGCCAGCAGCTTAGGGGGGTTTCAGCCCCAGCATTTT. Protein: CASSLGGFQPQHF.

The CDR3 sequence: CASSLGGLTTDTQYF. Written as DNA, the CDR3 is TGTGCCAGCAGCTTAGGGGGACTCACTACAGATACGCAGTATTTT. The chain couples TRBV7-6 to TRBJ2-3; the D gene is possibly TRBD2 (6 bases). V dropped 1 base and J dropped 3 bases, with 11 bases sitting between them. Germline V gene data show CDR1 as SGHVS and CDR2 as FNYEAQ. The CDR3 totals 15 residues. Full variable domain (rest looked up from reference TRBV7-6 and TRBJ2-3): GAGVSQSPRYKVTKRGQDVALRCDPISGHVSLYWYRQALGQGPEFLTYFNYEAQQDKSGLPNDRFSAERPEGSISTLTIQRTEQRDSAMYRCASSLGGLTTDTQYFGPGTRLTVL.

CDR3 sequence: CASSQGMSGNQPQHF. DNA for the CDR3: TGTGCCAGCAGTCAGGGGATGTCGGGCAATCAGCCCCAGCATTTT. The chain combines TRBV6-1 with TRBJ1-5; D perhaps matches TRBD1 (6 bases). Germline-derived CDR1 and CDR2 are MNHNS and SASEGT. The germline V and J ends were trimmed by 5 bases and 2 bases, with 13 bases remaining between them. The CDR3 length is 15 residues.

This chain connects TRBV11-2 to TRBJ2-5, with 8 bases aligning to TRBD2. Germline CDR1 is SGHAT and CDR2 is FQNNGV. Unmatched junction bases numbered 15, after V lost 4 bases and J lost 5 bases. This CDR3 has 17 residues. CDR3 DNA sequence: TGTGCCAGCAGCTGGCGGGTAGCGGGGTCCTTTGGGGAGACCCAGTACTTC. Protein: CASSWRVAGSFGETQYF.

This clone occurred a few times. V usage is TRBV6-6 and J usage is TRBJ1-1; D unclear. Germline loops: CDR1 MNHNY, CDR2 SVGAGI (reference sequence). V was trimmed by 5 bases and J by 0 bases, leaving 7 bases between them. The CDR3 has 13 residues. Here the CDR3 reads CASSTGVNTEAFF. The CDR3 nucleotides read TGTGCCAGCAGTACTGGAGTGAACACTGAAGCTTTCTTT.

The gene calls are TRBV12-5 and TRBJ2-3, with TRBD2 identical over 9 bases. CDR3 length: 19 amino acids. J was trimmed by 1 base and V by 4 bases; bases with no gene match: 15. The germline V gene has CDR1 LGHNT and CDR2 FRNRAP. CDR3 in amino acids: CASGSVRVSGSRGTDTQYF. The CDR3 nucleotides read TGTGCTAGTGGTTCCGTCCGCGTTAGCGGGAGCAGGGGCACAGATACGCAGTATTTT.

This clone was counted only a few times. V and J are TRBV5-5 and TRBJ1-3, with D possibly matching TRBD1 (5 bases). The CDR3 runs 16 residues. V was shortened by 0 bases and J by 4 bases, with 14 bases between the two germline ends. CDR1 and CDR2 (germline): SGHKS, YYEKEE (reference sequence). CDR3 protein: CASSLGQQGPGNTIYF. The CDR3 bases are TGTGCCAGCAGCTTGGGACAGCAAGGTCCCGGAAACACCATATATTTT.

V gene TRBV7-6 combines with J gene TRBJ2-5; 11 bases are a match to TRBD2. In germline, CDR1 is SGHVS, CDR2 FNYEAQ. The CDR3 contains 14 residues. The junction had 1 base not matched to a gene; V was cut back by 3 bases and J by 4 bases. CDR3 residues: CASSLGTSGETQYF. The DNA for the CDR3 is TGTGCCAGCAGCTTGGGGACTAGCGGAGAGACCCAGTACTTC. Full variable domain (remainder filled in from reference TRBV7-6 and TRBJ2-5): GAGVSQSPRYKVTKRGQDVALRCDPISGHVSLYWYRQALGQGPEFLTYFNYEAQQDKSGLPNDRFSAERPEGSISTLTIQRTEQRDSAMYRCASSLGTSGETQYFGPGTRLLVL.

The CDR3 DNA reads as TGTGCCAGCAGCCAAACGGATACCTACGAGCAGTACTTC. This encodes CASSQTDTYEQYF. The chain couples TRBV4-2 to TRBJ2-7; D is uncertain. Trimming pared 2 bases from V and 2 bases from J, leaving 7 bases between. The CDR3 consists of 13 residues. CDR1 and CDR2 from the germline V gene are LGHNA and YNFKEQ.

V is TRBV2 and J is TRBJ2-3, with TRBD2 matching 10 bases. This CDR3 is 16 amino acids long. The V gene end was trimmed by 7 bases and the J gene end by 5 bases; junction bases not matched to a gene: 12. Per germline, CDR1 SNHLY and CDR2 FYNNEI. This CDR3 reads CASTRSGRAAGDTQYF. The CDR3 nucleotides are TGTGCCAGCACTAGGAGCGGGAGGGCTGCTGGAGATACGCAGTATTTT.

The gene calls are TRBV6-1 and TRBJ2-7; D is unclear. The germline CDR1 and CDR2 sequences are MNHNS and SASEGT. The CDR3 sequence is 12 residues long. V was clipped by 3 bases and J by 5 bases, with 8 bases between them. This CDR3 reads CASSEGFNEQYF. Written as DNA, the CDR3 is TGTGCCAGCAGTGAGGGCTTTAACGAGCAGTACTTC.

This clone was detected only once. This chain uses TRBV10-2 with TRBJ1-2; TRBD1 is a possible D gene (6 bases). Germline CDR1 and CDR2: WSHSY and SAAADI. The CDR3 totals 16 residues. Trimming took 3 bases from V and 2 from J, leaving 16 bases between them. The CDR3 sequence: CASSDPFRRGNYGYTF. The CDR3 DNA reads TGCGCCAGCAGTGACCCCTTTAGGAGGGGGAACTATGGCTACACCTTC.